The 18 T cell receptor beta chains in this list originate from one sample, sequenced in a study of blood T cell repertoires in COVID-19. TCRdb's table, derived via immunoSEQ multiplex PCR, lists solely in-frame clones and lacks some. There are about 70,000 clones in the sample; about four fifths occur only once, and about 6% lies in the top ten. Sequenced material: peripheral blood. The receptors shown here come from a woman aged 55-70 years with acute or convalescent COVID-19.

The genes are TRBV12-3 or TRBV12-4 and TRBJ2-5; D gene uncertain. The CDR3 loop spans 13 amino acids. With 4 bases removed from V and 1 base from J, the gap between germline ends came to 7 bases. In nucleotides, the CDR3 is TGTGCCAGCAGTTGGGCAGTCCAAGAGACCCAGTACTTC. The encoded protein is CASSWAVQETQYF.

The V call is TRBV5-1, the J call TRBJ1-6; D possibly corresponds to TRBD1 (5 bases). Germline CDR1 reads SGHRS; CDR2 reads YFSETQ. Deletions cut 2 bases from V and 7 bases from J, with 13 bases between. This CDR3 region has 15 residues. The CDR3 protein is CASSFWGSTNSPLHF. The CDR3 DNA reads as TGCGCCAGCAGCTTCTGGGGCAGCACCAATTCACCCCTCCACTTT.

The CDR3 protein is CASSLGHVGVFREQYF. CDR3 DNA sequence: TGTGCCAGCAGCTTGGGTCATGTGGGCGTCTTCCGCGAGCAGTACTTC. The V gene is TRBV7-3, the J gene TRBJ2-7; D remains unclear. The V and J ends lost 3 bases and 6 bases respectively, with 21 bases between them. Germline V gives CDR1 SGHTA, CDR2 FQGTGA. The CDR3 sequence is 16 residues long.

The chain carries TRBV6-2 or TRBV6-3 and TRBJ1-2; a possible D gene is TRBD1 (5 bases). V was clipped by 0 bases and J by 10 bases, with 18 bases between them. The germline V gene encodes CDR1 MNHEY and CDR2 SVGEGT. The CDR3 spans 15 residues. This CDR3 reads CASSYSHRPPGDYTF. The CDR3 bases are TGTGCCAGCAGTTACTCCCACCGACCCCCGGGGGACTACACCTTC.

This clone was detected only a few times. This sequence joins TRBV5-5 and TRBJ1-2; weak D call: TRBD1 (6 bases). The CDR3 has 16 residues. CDR1 and CDR2 (germline): SGHKS, YYEKEE (reference sequence). Trimming stripped 3 bases from V and 3 bases from J, with 18 bases between. The CDR3 DNA reads as TGTGCCAGCAGCTCCGCGGGGGCGCCGGAGGACTATGGCTACACCTTC. Translating it yields CASSSAGAPEDYGYTF. The full variable domain, its missing parts supplied by reference TRBV5-5 and TRBJ1-2, is DAGVTQSPTHLIKTRGQQVTLRCSPISGHKSVSWYQQVLGQGPQFIFQYYEKEERGRGNFPDRFSARQFPNYSSELNVNALLLGDSALYLCASSSAGAPEDYGYTFGSGTRLTVV.

The V gene is TRBV25-1, the J gene TRBJ2-3; possible D gene TRBD2, 5 bases. This CDR3 region has 15 residues. CDR1 and CDR2 from the germline V gene are MGHDK and SYGVNS. Trimming removed 0 bases from V and 2 bases from J, with 9 bases in between. Here the CDR3 reads CASSEYEGLTDTQYF. The CDR3 nucleotides are TGTGCCAGCAGTGAATACGAAGGACTCACAGATACGCAGTATTTT. Based on the CDR3 plus reference TRBV25-1 and TRBJ2-3, the full variable domain is EADIYQTPRYLVIGTGKKITLECSQTMGHDKMYWYQQDPGMELHLIHYSYGVNSTEKGDLSSESTVSRIRTEHFPLTLESARPSHTSQYLCASSEYEGLTDTQYFGPGTRLTVL.

The rearrangement links TRBV4-1 to TRBJ2-7; 9 bases line up with TRBD1. This CDR3 spans 17 amino acids. CDR1 and CDR2 (germline): MGHRA, YSYEKL. The ends lost 2 bases at V and 6 bases at J; junction bases unmatched: 14. CDR3 region: CASSQRGPGQGSGEQYF. CDR3 nucleotides: TGCGCCAGCAGCCAAAGGGGGCCGGGACAGGGAAGTGGCGAGCAGTACTTC.

There are a few counts of this clone. This chain uses TRBV7-6 with TRBJ2-7; perhaps TRBD1 as D (6 bases). The V gene's germline CDR1 is SGHVS and CDR2 FNYEAQ. There are 12 residues in the CDR3. V lost 10 bases and J 2 bases, leaving 12 bases between the germline ends. DNA for the CDR3: TGTGCCACATCCGACAGGCCCTACGAGCAGTACTTC. Encoded protein: CATSDRPYEQYF.

The chain links TRBV6-6 to TRBJ2-7; 7 bases are shared with TRBD1. V was clipped by 7 bases and J by 2 bases; unmatched bases: 8. Per the germline V gene, CDR1 is MNHNY and CDR2 is SVGAGI (reference sequence). The CDR3 is 14 residues long. CDR3 DNA sequence: TGTGCCAGCAACGCCGGGACAGTAACCTACGAGCAGTACTTC. Translating it yields CASNAGTVTYEQYF.

The V and J genes are TRBV19 and TRBJ2-3, with 8 positions matching TRBD2. Trimming at V came to 0 bases and at J to 0 bases, leaving 11 bases not matched to a gene. CDR1 and CDR2 from the germline V gene are LNHDA and SQIVND (reference sequence). The CDR3 totals 19 residues. The CDR3 DNA sequence: TGTGCCAGTAGTATAGATCCCTCTTGGGCTAGCGGGAGCACAGATACGCAGTATTTT. Protein: CASSIDPSWASGSTDTQYF.

The chain carries TRBV18 and TRBJ2-7; possible D gene TRBD2, 6 bases. V lost 4 bases to trimming and J lost 1 base, with 11 bases between them. This CDR3 is 14 amino acids long. Germline CDR1 is KGHSH and CDR2 is LQKENI. Written as DNA, the CDR3 is TGTGCCAGCTCACGGACGGCGGGGTCCTACGAGCAGTACTTC. It specifies CASSRTAGSYEQYF.

The chain recombines TRBV4-2 with TRBJ1-2, with 8 bases aligning to TRBD1. Germline V gives CDR1 LGHNA, CDR2 YNFKEQ. V lost 4 bases and J lost 8; bases outside the gene matches: 3. This CDR3 is built from 12 residues. This chain's CDR3 is CASSLTGEGYTF. CDR3 nucleotide sequence: TGTGCCAGCAGCCTGACAGGGGAAGGCTACACCTTC.

The chain links TRBV2 to TRBJ1-6; D unclear. Per the germline V gene, CDR1 is SNHLY and CDR2 is FYNNEI. There are 12 residues in the CDR3. The V and J ends lost 11 bases and 8 bases respectively, with 13 bases between them. This CDR3 is CAGEDGYSPLHF. The CDR3 bases are TGTGCCGGGGAGGACGGTTATTCACCCCTCCACTTT.

The rearrangement joins TRBV29-1 to TRBJ1-3; 9 bases are shared with TRBD1. V shed 6 bases, J shed 0 bases, and the junction held 3 bases outside the gene matches. CDR1 and CDR2 (germline): SQVTM, ANQGSEA. The CDR3 contains 14 residues. The CDR3 bases are TGCAGCGTCGGGACAGGGAGCTCTGGAAACACCATATATTTT. It codes for CSVGTGSSGNTIYF. Full variable domain (missing parts from reference TRBV29-1 and TRBJ1-3): SAVISQKPSRDICQRGTSLTIQCQVDSQVTMMFWYRQQPGQSLTLIATANQGSEATYESGFVIDKFPISRPNLTFSTLTVSNMSPEDSSIYLCSVGTGSSGNTIYFGEGSWLTVV.

The rearrangement links TRBV7-9 to TRBJ2-1; 9 bases fit TRBD2. The trim removed 4 bases at V and 8 bases at J, leaving 21 bases unmatched. Looked up from germline, CDR1 is SEHNR and CDR2 is FQNEAQ (reference sequence). CDR3 length: 19 amino acids. This CDR3 reads CASSSMRGLAGILGDEQFF. CDR3 in DNA: TGTGCCAGCAGCTCCATGCGGGGGCTAGCGGGGATTTTAGGCGATGAGCAGTTCTTC.

J is TRBJ1-4 and V is TRBV7-8, with a possible D match to TRBD1 (5 bases). Deletions cut 7 bases from V and 4 bases from J, with 16 bases between. In germline, CDR1 is SGHVS, CDR2 FQNEAQ. This CDR3 region has 15 residues. CDR3 DNA: TGTGCCAGCACTATGGTTAGGGGAGGTAATGAAAAACTGTTTTTT. It codes for CASTMVRGGNEKLFF.

This clone was counted only a few times. This chain joins TRBV9 and TRBJ1-5; D is perhaps TRBD1 (6 bases). Germline CDR1 reads SGDLS; CDR2 reads YYNGEE. Trimming removed 3 bases from V and 6 bases from J, with 13 bases in between. This CDR3 spans 14 amino acids. The CDR3 region has the DNA TGTGCCAGCAGCGCCCAGGGGATTTCTCAGCCCCAGCATTTT. Translation gives CASSAQGISQPQHF.

V gene TRBV30 combines with J gene TRBJ2-3, with D possibly matching TRBD1 (5 bases). Trimming took 3 bases from V and 4 from J, leaving 8 bases between them. The CDR3 loop spans 12 amino acids. CDR1 and CDR2 (germline): GTSNPN, SVGIG (reference sequence). CDR3 nucleotide sequence: TGTGCCTGGAGGCGACAGTCAGATACGCAGTATTTT. This encodes CAWRRQSDTQYF.